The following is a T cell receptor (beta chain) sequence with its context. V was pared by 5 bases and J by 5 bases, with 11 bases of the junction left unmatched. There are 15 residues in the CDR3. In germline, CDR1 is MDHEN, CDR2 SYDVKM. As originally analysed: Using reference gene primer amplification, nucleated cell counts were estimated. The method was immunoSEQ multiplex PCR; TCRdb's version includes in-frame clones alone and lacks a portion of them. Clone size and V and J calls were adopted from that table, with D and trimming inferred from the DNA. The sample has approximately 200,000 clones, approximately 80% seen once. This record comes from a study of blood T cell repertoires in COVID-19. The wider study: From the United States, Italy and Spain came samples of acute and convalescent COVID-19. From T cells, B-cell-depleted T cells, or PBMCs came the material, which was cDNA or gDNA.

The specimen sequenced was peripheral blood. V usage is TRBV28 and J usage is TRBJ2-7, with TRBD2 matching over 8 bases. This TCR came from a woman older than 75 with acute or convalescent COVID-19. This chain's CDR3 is CASSLGGASPNEQYF. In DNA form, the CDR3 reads TGTGCCAGCAGTCTCGGGGGGGCCTCGCCAAACGAGCAGTACTTC.